This TCR beta chain was sequenced during a study of radiation and T cells in renal cell carcinoma. Study-wide background: Nephrectomy followed 15 Gy stereotactic body radiation by 4 weeks.

V shed 3 bases, J shed 0 bases, and the junction held 6 bases outside the gene matches. Germline V CDR1 and CDR2: SGHNT, YYREEE (reference sequence). There are 16 residues in the CDR3. The protocol was immunoSEQ multiplex PCR, while the TCRdb copy is restricted to in-frame clones and leaves out a portion. The profile shows about 130,000 clones, approximately 90% of them singletons. Note on this clone: Its antigen is not known.

Time point indicated: baseline pretreatment blood. Treatment meaning: 15 Gy SBRT to primary tumor, nephrectomy 4 weeks later. Radiation-treated patients gave blood at baseline, week 2 and week 4. Regarding the study as a whole: In blood, top tumor clones expanded by 2 weeks, shrinking by 4.

This receptor was taken from a woman in her forties or fifties with renal cell carcinoma. The chain recombines TRBV5-4 with TRBJ1-1; 9 bases match TRBD1. Source: blood, taken from a patient whose treatment included radiotherapy and nephrectomy. Written as DNA, the CDR3 is TGTGCCAGCAGCTCCGGACAGGGGAATGTGAACACTGAAGCTTTCTTT. Its translation: CASSSGQGNVNTEAFF.